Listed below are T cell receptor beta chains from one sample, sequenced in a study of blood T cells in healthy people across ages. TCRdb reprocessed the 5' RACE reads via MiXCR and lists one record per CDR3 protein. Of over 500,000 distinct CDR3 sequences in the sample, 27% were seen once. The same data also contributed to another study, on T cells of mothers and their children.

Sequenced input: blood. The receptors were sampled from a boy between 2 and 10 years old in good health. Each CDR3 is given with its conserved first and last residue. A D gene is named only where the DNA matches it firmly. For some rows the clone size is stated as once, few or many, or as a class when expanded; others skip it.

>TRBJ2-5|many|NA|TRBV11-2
CASSLRGAGQETQYF
TGTGCCAGCAGCTTGCGAGGGGCGGGCCAAGAGACCCAGTACTTC
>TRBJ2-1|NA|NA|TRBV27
CASSLPPALGSEQFF
TGTGCCAGCAGTTTACCACCGGCCCTAGGTAGTGAGCAGTTCTTC
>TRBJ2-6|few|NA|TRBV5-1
CASSINSFGANVLTF
TGCGCCAGCAGCATCAACTCCTTTGGGGCCAACGTCCTGACTTTC
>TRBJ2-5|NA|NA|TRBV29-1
CSVVVWETQYF
TGCAGCGTTGTGGTTTGGGAGACCCAGTACTTC
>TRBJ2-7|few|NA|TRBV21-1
CASSNRDQGSLAGVSPTYEQYF
TGTGCCAGCAGCAACCGGGACCAGGGGTCACTAGCGGGAGTCAGTCCTACCTACGAGCAGTACTTC
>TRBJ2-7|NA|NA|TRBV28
CASREGLSYEQYF
TGTGCCAGCCGCGAGGGGCTCTCCTACGAGCAGTACTTC
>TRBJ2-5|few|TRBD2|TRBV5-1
CASSPTSGGYQETQYF
TGCGCCAGCAGTCCGACTAGCGGGGGGTACCAAGAGACCCAGTACTTC
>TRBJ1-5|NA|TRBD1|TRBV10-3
CAISELGTGGEQPQHF
TGTGCCATCAGTGAATTAGGGACAGGGGGCGAACAGCCCCAGCATTTT
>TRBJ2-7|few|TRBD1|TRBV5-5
CASSTAGTGYEQYF
TGTGCCAGCAGCACCGCCGGGACAGGGTACGAGCAGTACTTC
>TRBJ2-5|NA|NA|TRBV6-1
CASSDGYWETQYF
TGTGCCAGCAGTGATGGATATTGGGAGACCCAGTACTTC
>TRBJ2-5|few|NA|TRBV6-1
CASRGTRTGRRRSGETQYF
TGTGCCAGCAGGGGCACAAGGACGGGGCGTAGGCGCTCGGGAGAGACCCAGTACTTC
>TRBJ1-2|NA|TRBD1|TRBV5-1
CASSLVGQANFNYGYTF
TGCGCCAGCAGCTTGGTTGGACAGGCTAATTTCAACTATGGCTACACCTTC
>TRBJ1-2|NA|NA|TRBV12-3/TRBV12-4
CASTRPGNYGYTF
TGTGCCAGCACCCGGCCCGGTAACTATGGCTACACCTTC
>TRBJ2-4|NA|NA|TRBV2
CASSVGGSKNIQYF
TGTGCCAGCAGTGTTGGGGGGTCCAAAAACATTCAGTACTTC
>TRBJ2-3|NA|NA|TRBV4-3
CASSQGLRGTDTQYF
TGCGCCAGCAGCCAAGGGTTGAGAGGCACAGATACGCAGTATTTT
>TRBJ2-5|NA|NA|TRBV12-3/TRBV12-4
CASSSPKARVTQYF
TGTGCCAGCAGTTCCCCCAAGGCGAGGGTGACCCAGTACTTC
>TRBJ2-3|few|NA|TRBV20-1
CSARKSTDTQYF
TGCAGTGCTAGAAAAAGCACAGATACGCAGTATTTT
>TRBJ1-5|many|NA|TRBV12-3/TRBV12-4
CASSLGGGNQPQHF
TGTGCCAGCAGTTTAGGGGGAGGCAATCAGCCCCAGCATTTT
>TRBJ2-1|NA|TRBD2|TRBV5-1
CASSSGTSDNEQFF
TGCGCCAGCAGCTCCGGGACTAGCGACAATGAGCAGTTCTTC
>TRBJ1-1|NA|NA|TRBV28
CASNSQSVNTEAFF
TGTGCCAGCAACAGCCAGTCTGTGAACACTGAAGCTTTCTTT
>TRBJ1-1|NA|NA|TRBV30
CAWSPPHGEAFF
TGTGCCTGGAGTCCCCCTCACGGTGAAGCTTTCTTT
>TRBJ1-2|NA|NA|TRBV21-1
CASSKGKGPSYTF
TGTGCCAGCAGTAAAGGGAAGGGGCCGAGCTACACCTTC
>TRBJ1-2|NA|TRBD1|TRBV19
CASSGQGNGYGYTF
TGTGCCAGTAGCGGACAGGGAAACGGCTATGGCTACACCTTC
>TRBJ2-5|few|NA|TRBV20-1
CSARKSITEETQYF
TGCAGTGCTAGAAAGTCGATTACCGAAGAGACCCAGTACTTC
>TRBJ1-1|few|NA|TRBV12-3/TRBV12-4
CASSLPVENPTGEAFF
TGTGCCAGCAGTTTGCCAGTCGAAAACCCAACGGGGGAAGCTTTCTTT